These 21 T cell receptor beta chains originate from one sample sequenced in a study of blood T cell repertoires in COVID-19. Measured with immunoSEQ multiplex PCR; TCRdb has only the in-frame clones, and not every one. The data contain around 39,000 clones, around nine tenths of them seen just once; the ten biggest clones take up roughly a tenth. The sample comprised peripheral blood. The receptors here all came from a human donor in a cohort sampled during active COVID-19.

The J gene is TRBJ2-7, the V gene TRBV7-9; 12 bases line up with TRBD2. The CDR3 is 18 residues long. J was trimmed by 6 bases and V by 5 bases; bases with no gene match: 17. Looked up from germline, CDR1 is SEHNR and CDR2 is FQNEAQ (reference sequence). The CDR3 here is CASSPYGGLAGTFVEQYF. The CDR3 bases are TGTGCCAGCAGCCCGTACGGCGGACTAGCGGGAACGTTTGTCGAGCAGTACTTC.

V is TRBV9 and J is TRBJ2-1; D is undetermined. Germline-derived CDR1 and CDR2 are SGDLS and YYNGEE. The CDR3 runs 15 residues. V was clipped by 0 bases and J by 1 base, with 8 bases between them. CDR3 sequence reads: CASSVDLTSYNEQFF. The CDR3 DNA reads TGTGCCAGCAGCGTAGACTTGACTTCCTACAATGAGCAGTTCTTC.

The V and J genes are TRBV19 and TRBJ1-1; D is unclear. The CDR3 runs 15 residues. V lost 5 bases to trimming and J lost 1 base, with 14 bases between them. The germline CDR1 and CDR2 sequences are LNHDA and SQIVND (reference sequence). The DNA of the CDR3 is TGTGCCAGTAGTGCGCAGGAATTGCAGAACACTGAAGCTTTCTTT. Translating it yields CASSAQELQNTEAFF.

The chain couples TRBV29-1 to TRBJ1-2; 11 bases align to TRBD1. Germline assignment: CDR1 SQVTM and CDR2 ANQGSEA. V was clipped by 8 bases and J by 5 bases; unmatched bases: 16. The CDR3 totals 16 residues. CDR3 region: CSTEGTGGIPGYGYTF. The CDR3 nucleotides read TGCAGCACTGAAGGGACAGGGGGGATCCCGGGGTATGGCTACACCTTC.

The CDR3 DNA sequence: TGTGCCGCGATGTTGGGGGGGAGTGTTGGCGAGCAGTACTTC. Amino acids: CAAMLGGSVGEQYF. The genes are TRBV6-6 and TRBJ2-7; 7 bases agree with TRBD2. J gave up 6 bases and V 11 bases, and 16 bases lay outside the gene matches. The CDR3 is made up of 14 amino acids. The germline V gene has CDR1 MNHNY and CDR2 SVGAGI (reference sequence).

The chain recombines TRBV29-1 with TRBJ2-3, with 7 bases matching TRBD1. Germline V CDR1 and CDR2: SQVTM, ANQGSEA. CDR3 length equals 14 residues. Trimming at V came to 8 bases and at J to 2 bases, leaving 10 bases not matched to a gene. The CDR3 sequence is CSFPETGLTDTQYF. DNA of the CDR3: TGCAGCTTCCCGGAGACAGGGCTCACAGATACGCAGTATTTT.

The J gene is TRBJ2-6, the V gene TRBV28; tentatively, D is TRBD2 (6 bases). Germline V gene lookup returns CDR1 MDHEN and CDR2 SYDVKM. The CDR3 runs to 15 residues. V was cut by 2 bases and J by 5 bases, with 10 bases left in between. The CDR3 coding sequence is TGTGCCAGCAGTTTAAACCGGGAGAGGGCCAACGTCCTGACTTTC. Its protein is CASSLNRERANVLTF.

The rearrangement links TRBV7-8 to TRBJ2-7; tentative D call: TRBD1 (5 bases). CDR3 length equals 14 residues. The germline CDR1 and CDR2 sequences are SGHVS and FQNEAQ. Trimming left V 2 bases short and J 1 base short, with 9 bases between. CDR3 DNA: TGTGCCAGCAGCTTACAGGGTGGTTCCTACGAGCAGTACTTC. This sequence encodes CASSLQGGSYEQYF. The full variable domain, in which reference TRBV7-8 and TRBJ2-7 provide the parts outside the CDR3, is GAGVSQSPRYKVAKRGQDVALRCDPISGHVSLFWYQQALGQGPEFLTYFQNEAQLDKSGLPSDRFFAERPEGSVSTLKIQRTQQEDSAVYLCASSLQGGSYEQYFGPGTRLTVT.

This clone is a singleton in its sample. The V and J genes are TRBV7-6 and TRBJ2-5, with 7 bases matching TRBD2. The CDR3 sequence is 16 residues long. The trim removed 1 base at V and 0 bases at J, leaving 5 bases unmatched. Germline V gene data show CDR1 as SGHVS and CDR2 as FNYEAQ. CDR3 sequence: CASSLGGSWNQETQYF. The CDR3, as DNA: TGTGCCAGCAGCTTAGGCGGGAGCTGGAACCAAGAGACCCAGTACTTC.

The J gene is TRBJ1-2, the V gene TRBV24-1; 7 bases are a match to TRBD1. V was pared by 4 bases and J by 4 bases, with 5 bases of the junction left unmatched. Germline CDR1 KGHDR, CDR2 SFDVKD. This CDR3 spans 14 amino acids. The CDR3 loop is CATSEQDRSYGYTF. For the CDR3, the DNA is TGTGCCACCAGTGAACAGGACAGGAGCTATGGCTACACCTTC.

The V call is TRBV12-3 or TRBV12-4, the J call TRBJ2-3; D possibly corresponds to TRBD2 (6 bases). V gave up 0 bases and J gave up 5 bases, with 6 bases separating them. The CDR3 totals 13 residues. The CDR3 region is CASSLAGGDTQYF. As DNA, the CDR3 is TGTGCCAGCAGTTTAGCGGGGGGAGATACGCAGTATTTT.

This rearrangement joins TRBV28 to TRBJ2-5; TRBD2 matches at 8 bases. This CDR3 comprises 13 residues. Germline values: CDR1 MDHEN, CDR2 SYDVKM. Trimming cost V 11 bases and J 5 bases; bases outside gene matches: 10. The CDR3 DNA is TGTGCCGTCCGGGGGGGGCAAGGGGAGACCCAGTACTTC. Translated: CAVRGGQGETQYF.

This chain links TRBV6-1 with TRBJ2-3; the match to TRBD2 covers 12 bases. The CDR3 spans 15 residues. Germline trimming cut 2 bases from V and 8 bases from J; bases unmatched to any gene: 5. Germline CDR1 and CDR2: MNHNS and SASEGT. CDR3 DNA sequence: TGTGCCAGCAGTGAACTAGCGGGGGGGCGAGGTACGCAGTATTTT. Protein product: CASSELAGGRGTQYF.

As to this clone: Other nucleotide sequences in the sample specify the same CDR3. The chain has TRBV7-2 and TRBJ2-5; D is possibly TRBD2 (6 bases). Between the trimmed V and J ends, which lost 0 bases and 5 bases, there was a span of 10 bases. The germline V gene has CDR1 SGHTA and CDR2 FQGNSA. This CDR3 has 14 amino acids. CDR3 amino acids: CASSLAGGGETQYF. The CDR3, as DNA: TGTGCCAGCAGCTTAGCGGGAGGAGGGGAGACCCAGTACTTC.

The CDR3 spells CASTKSGVNTEAFF. In DNA form, the CDR3 reads TGTGCCAGCACCAAATCGGGGGTGAACACTGAAGCTTTCTTT. The chain carries TRBV7-9 and TRBJ1-1; maybe TRBD1 (5 bases). V was pared by 7 bases and J by 0 bases, with 12 bases between. CDR3 length: 14 residues. Germline CDR1 SEHNR, CDR2 FQNEAQ (reference sequence).

The chain recombines TRBV5-4 with TRBJ1-1; weak D call: TRBD1 (6 bases). Trimming removed 0 bases from V and 8 bases from J, with 11 bases in between. CDR3 size: 13 residues. CDR1 SGHNT and CDR2 YYREEE come from the germline V gene (reference sequence). This CDR3 is CASSLVGGGEAFF. In DNA, the CDR3 is TGTGCCAGCAGCTTGGTTGGGGGGGGCGAAGCTTTCTTT.

This clone appeared once. The chain carries TRBV7-8 and TRBJ1-6; 8 bases are a match to TRBD1. This CDR3 has 16 amino acids. The V gene end was trimmed by 5 bases and the J gene end by 10 bases; junction bases not matched to a gene: 13. Germline values: CDR1 SGHVS, CDR2 FQNEAQ. Here the CDR3 DNA reads TGTGCCAGCAGCCTAGAAGGACAGGGTTTTATATCACCCCTCCACTTT. Amino acids: CASSLEGQGFISPLHF.

This chain uses TRBV5-1 with TRBJ2-2; 9 nucleotides match TRBD2. Germline loops: CDR1 SGHRS, CDR2 YFSETQ. The ends lost 3 bases at V and 5 bases at J; junction bases unmatched: 11. CDR3 size: 17 residues. This CDR3 is CASSSASRTSATGELFF. As DNA, the CDR3 is TGCGCCAGCAGCTCCGCTTCACGGACTAGCGCAACCGGGGAGCTGTTTTTT. The full variable domain, rest sourced from reference TRBV5-1 and TRBJ2-2, is KAGVTQTPRYLIKTRGQQVTLSCSPISGHRSVSWYQQTPGQGLQFLFEYFSETQRNKGNFPGRFSGRQFSNSRSEMNVSTLELGDSALYLCASSSASRTSATGELFFGEGSRLTVL.

The V gene is TRBV19, the J gene TRBJ1-5; TRBD1 matches at 9 bases. The junction had 14 bases not matched to a gene; V was cut back by 5 bases and J by 6 bases. Germline CDR1 and CDR2: LNHDA and SQIVND (reference sequence). CDR3 length equals 17 residues. CDR3 protein: CASSGTGRHLLGQPQHF. In DNA form, the CDR3 reads TGTGCCAGTAGTGGGACAGGGAGACACTTATTGGGTCAGCCCCAGCATTTT.

CDR3 nucleotide sequence: TGTGCCAGCAGCTTACACCATTGGACTAGCGGGGAGACCCAGTACTTC. This gives the protein CASSLHHWTSGETQYF. This chain uses TRBV7-2 with TRBJ2-5; TRBD2 agrees at 11 bases. Germline V gene data show CDR1 as SGHTA and CDR2 as FQGNSA. V gave up 2 bases and J gave up 5 bases; unmatched junction bases: 7. The CDR3 spans 16 residues.

The CDR3 nucleotides are TGTGCCAGCAGTAGGGGGTTCTCCTACAATGAGCAGTTCTTC. It specifies CASSRGFSYNEQFF. This rearrangement joins TRBV9 to TRBJ2-1; possible D gene TRBD1, 6 bases. V was cut by 5 bases and J by 0 bases, with 9 bases left in between. Germline CDR1 reads SGDLS; CDR2 reads YYNGEE. The CDR3 length is 14 residues.